These 20 T cell receptor beta chains originate from one sample sequenced in a study of CXCR3-negative and CXCR3-positive naive CD8 T cells. Antigen specificity for these receptors is unknown. The libraries of TRB cDNA were constructed through 5' RACE using UMI labels. TCRdb reanalyzed the 5' RACE reads and collapses them to one entry per CDR3 protein, without DNA. The listing contains tens of thousands of distinct CDR3 sequences. Whole-study findings and limits: Greater hydrophobicity was found in TRB CDR3s of CXCR3-positive naive cells than of CXCR3-negative naive cells.

Sample: naive CXCR3+ CD8+ T cells from blood. Subset indicated: CD45RO-CCR7+CD27+CD95- naive CD8+ T cells expressing CXCR3 (TNR3+). The receptor source for this set is a human donor in good health. Some clones in this sample may be carry-over from other donors' samples.

The chain combines TRBV11-3 with TRBJ1-2; the TCRdb call, TRBD1, lacks DNA for checking. Germline CDR1 and CDR2: SGHNT and YENEEA. The CDR3 has 13 residues. The CDR3 is CASRPRQAGGYTF.

The chain couples TRBV5-5 to TRBJ2-7; with no DNA, the TCRdb D assignment of TRBD2 cannot be verified. This CDR3 contains 14 residues. Germline-derived CDR1 and CDR2 are SGHKS and YYEKEE (reference sequence). CDR3 region: CASSPGLASYEQYF.

The chain has TRBV7-2 and TRBJ2-1. This CDR3 has 13 amino acids. Germline V lookup: CDR1 SGHTA, CDR2 FQGNSA. The CDR3 protein is CASSSDLRGEQFF.

V gene TRBV28 combines with J gene TRBJ2-7; TCRdb's assignment of TRBD1 cannot be checked, as there is no DNA. Germline-derived CDR1 and CDR2 are MDHEN and SYDVKM. CDR3 length: 14 amino acids. Here the CDR3 reads CASSTPSAGFEQYF.

The V gene is TRBV9, the J gene TRBJ2-7; TCRdb gives TRBD2 as the D gene, but with no DNA this cannot be confirmed. Germline V CDR1 and CDR2: SGDLS, YYNGEE. The length of the CDR3 is 16 residues. The CDR3 loop is CASSVSSGITSGEQYF.

The chain recombines TRBV13 with TRBJ2-3; TCRdb's D gene call, TRBD2, goes unchecked for lack of DNA. Germline V lookup: CDR1 PRHDT, CDR2 FYEKMQ (reference sequence). The length of the CDR3 is 15 residues. The chain's CDR3 is CASSFRGTSTDTQYF.

V and J are TRBV29-1 and TRBJ2-7; the TCRdb call, TRBD2, lacks DNA for checking. The CDR3 runs to 12 residues. Germline CDR1 SQVTM, CDR2 ANQGSEA. The chain's CDR3 is CSVEDRGYEQYF.

The J gene is TRBJ1-5, the V gene TRBV10-3; TCRdb names TRBD1, which stays unverified in the absence of DNA. Germline loops: CDR1 ENHRY, CDR2 SYGVKD. The CDR3 spans 15 residues. The CDR3 reads CAISDPGLSNQPQHF.

CDR3 amino acids: CASSPKGGDNQPQHF. V usage is TRBV5-1 and J usage is TRBJ1-5. Germline V gene sequence: CDR1 SGHRS, CDR2 YFSETQ. The CDR3 totals 15 residues.

The J gene is TRBJ2-3, the V gene TRBV29-1. Germline V lookup: CDR1 SQVTM, CDR2 ANQGSEA. The CDR3 is made up of 12 amino acids. CDR3 region: CSITQDTDTQYF.

The rearrangement uses TRBV7-6 and TRBJ2-2; absent DNA, TCRdb's TRBD1 call cannot be checked. Germline values: CDR1 SGHVS, CDR2 FNYEAQ. CDR3 length: 14 residues. This chain's CDR3 is CASSTTGGAGELFF.

This rearrangement joins TRBV25-1 to TRBJ2-7. This CDR3 has 12 amino acids. Germline-derived CDR1 and CDR2 are MGHDK and SYGVNS. The CDR3 protein is CASSEFTYEQYF.

CDR3 amino acids: CASSQDGGELFF. V gene TRBV4-3 combines with J gene TRBJ2-2. The length of the CDR3 is 12 residues. In germline, CDR1 is LGHNA, CDR2 YSLEER.

The V gene is TRBV28, the J gene TRBJ2-1; TCRdb proposes TRBD1, but this gene call is untestable without DNA. CDR1 and CDR2 (germline): MDHEN, SYDVKM. The CDR3 totals 12 residues. CDR3 residues: CASSFTRDEQFF.

The gene calls are TRBV19 and TRBJ1-1. There are 13 residues in the CDR3. The germline V gene encodes CDR1 LNHDA and CDR2 SQIVND (reference sequence). The CDR3 protein is CASLRRGSTEAFF.

The chain combines TRBV20-1 with TRBJ1-2; TCRdb selects TRBD1, and the lack of DNA leaves this call unchecked. The germline gives CDR1 DFQATT, CDR2 SNEGSKA (reference sequence). This CDR3 comprises 13 residues. The CDR3 here is CSARPPSNYGYTF.

The gene calls are TRBV6-2 or TRBV6-3 and TRBJ2-1; TCRdb reports TRBD1, a call that lacks DNA to check it against. Germline V gene lookup returns CDR1 MNHEY and CDR2 SVGEGT. The CDR3 runs 15 residues. CDR3 residues: CASRSRASSYNEQFF.

The chain recombines TRBV11-2 with TRBJ1-2; TCRdb's D call of TRBD1 is untestable without DNA. The CDR3 is made up of 16 amino acids. Germline-derived CDR1 and CDR2 are SGHAT and FQNNGV. This CDR3 reads CASSFGQGASPNGYTF.

V usage is TRBV2 and J usage is TRBJ2-2. CDR3 size: 13 residues. CDR1 SNHLY and CDR2 FYNNEI come from the germline V gene. The chain's CDR3 is CASGFIITGELFF.

The chain joins TRBV6-5 to TRBJ2-1; TCRdb's assignment of TRBD1 cannot be checked, as there is no DNA. CDR3 length equals 14 residues. Germline V gene lookup returns CDR1 MNHEY and CDR2 SVGAGI. The chain's CDR3 is CASSPTGAYNEQFF.